The 18 T cell receptor beta chains listed next were all sequenced from one sample in a study of T cell responses to AZD1222 COVID-19 vaccine. Produced via immunoSEQ multiplex PCR; TCRdb's table is partial and in-frame only. In the table there are about 28,000 clones, roughly nine tenths of which are singletons. This specimen consisted of peripheral blood, obtained on day 0 of AZD1222 vaccination. Receptor source: an adult in good health.

The CDR3 sequence is CASRGQGVWDTQYF. CDR3 coding DNA: TGTGCCAGCAGGGGACAGGGGGTATGGGATACGCAGTATTTT. The V call is TRBV5-6, the J call TRBJ2-3; 11 bases line up with TRBD1. This CDR3 has 14 residues. With 5 bases clipped from V and 6 bases from J, the junction kept 5 bases outside the gene matches. The V gene's germline CDR1 is SGHDT and CDR2 YYEEEE. The full variable domain, completed using reference TRBV5-6 and TRBJ2-3, is DAGVTQSPTHLIKTRGQQVTLRCSPKSGHDTVSWYQQALGQGPQFIFQYYEEEERQRGNFPDRFSGHQFPNYSSELNVNALLLGDSALYLCASRGQGVWDTQYFGPGTRLTVL.

V is TRBV7-9 and J is TRBJ2-1, with 9 bases that match TRBD2. The V segment lost 6 bases and the J segment 7 bases; nucleotides outside the gene matches: 16. This CDR3 has 17 residues. Germline CDR1 reads SEHNR; CDR2 reads FQNEAQ (reference sequence). The CDR3 protein is CASSFPGGTSSLNEQFF. CDR3 nucleotides: TGTGCCAGCAGTTTCCCTGGGGGGACTAGCTCCCTAAATGAGCAGTTCTTC. The whole variable domain, filled in from reference TRBV7-9 and TRBJ2-1, reads DTGVSQNPRHKITKRGQNVTFRCDPISEHNRLYWYRQTLGQGPEFLTYFQNEAQLEKSRLLSDRFSAERPKGSFSTLEIQRTEQGDSAMYLCASSFPGGTSSLNEQFFGPGTRLTVL.

The chain combines TRBV10-3 with TRBJ2-1; D is unresolved. Per germline, CDR1 ENHRY and CDR2 SYGVKD. There are 12 residues in the CDR3. Trimming removed 0 bases at V and 3 bases at J, with 0 bases between. The CDR3 is CAISESYNEQFF. As DNA, the CDR3 is TGTGCCATCAGTGAGTCCTACAATGAGCAGTTCTTC.

The CDR3 DNA reads as TGTGCCAGCCAATGGGGGGCAAACACCGGGGAGCTGTTTTTT. This codes for CASQWGANTGELFF. This chain uses TRBV2 with TRBJ2-2, with D perhaps assigned TRBD1 or TRBD2 (6 bases each). Germline V gene data show CDR1 as SNHLY and CDR2 as FYNNEI. This CDR3 contains 14 residues. Trimming took 8 bases from V and 2 from J, leaving 12 bases between them.

V and J are TRBV19 and TRBJ2-7, with D perhaps TRBD1 or TRBD2 (5 bases each). This CDR3 spans 13 amino acids. Germline CDR1 LNHDA, CDR2 SQIVND (reference sequence). The germline V and J ends were trimmed by 6 bases and 8 bases, with 17 bases remaining between them. The CDR3 loop is CASRGDGSEQQYF. DNA for the CDR3: TGTGCCAGTAGAGGGGACGGATCGGAGCAGCAGTACTTC.

The V call is TRBV5-1, the J call TRBJ2-7; D may be TRBD1 or TRBD2 (5 bases each). The germline V gene has CDR1 SGHRS and CDR2 YFSETQ. The CDR3 is made up of 14 amino acids. V lost 3 bases to trimming and J lost 3 bases, with 13 bases between them. CDR3: CASSSDSGLYEQYF. The DNA of the CDR3 is TGCGCCAGCAGCTCTGACAGCGGTCTCTACGAGCAGTACTTC. The whole variable domain, filled in from reference TRBV5-1 and TRBJ2-7, reads KAGVTQTPRYLIKTRGQQVTLSCSPISGHRSVSWYQQTPGQGLQFLFEYFSETQRNKGNFPGRFSGRQFSNSRSEMNVSTLELGDSALYLCASSSDSGLYEQYFGPGTRLTVT.

The chain has TRBV9 and TRBJ1-1; possibly TRBD1 for D (5 bases). The CDR3 has 14 amino acids. Trimming left V 1 base short and J 5 bases short, with 12 bases between. Germline V CDR1 and CDR2: SGDLS, YYNGEE. CDR3 bases: TGTGCCAGCAGCGTATTGGGGGGTTTTACTGAAGCTTTCTTT. It translates to CASSVLGGFTEAFF.

The chain recombines TRBV7-2 with TRBJ1-2, with a weak D call TRBD1 (6 bases). The CDR3 loop spans 13 amino acids. Trimming removed 5 bases from V and 2 bases from J, with 9 bases in between. Germline V lookup: CDR1 SGHTA, CDR2 FQGNSA. CDR3 nucleotides: TGTGCCAGCAGCAACAGGGCAAACTATGGCTACACCTTC. Its protein is CASSNRANYGYTF.

This rearrangement joins TRBV19 to TRBJ1-5; possible D gene TRBD1, 5 bases. The CDR3 loop spans 17 amino acids. From germline, CDR1 is LNHDA and CDR2 SQIVND (reference sequence). Trimming removed 0 bases from V and 0 bases from J, with 12 bases in between. The CDR3 here is CASSIDHQGYSNQPQHF. Here the CDR3 DNA reads TGTGCCAGTAGTATAGATCATCAGGGATATAGCAATCAGCCCCAGCATTTT.

The chain recombines TRBV3-1 (or the pseudogene TRBV3-2) with TRBJ2-7; 9 positions match TRBD2. The CDR3 is 16 amino acids. With V trimmed by 2 bases and J by 6 bases, 11 bases remained unmatched. The germline V gene has CDR1 LGHDT and CDR2 YNNKEL (reference sequence). The CDR3 here is CASSQYRREGKGEQYF. In DNA, the CDR3 is TGTGCCAGCAGCCAATATCGGCGGGAGGGTAAAGGCGAGCAGTACTTC.

The genes are TRBV28 and TRBJ2-7; TRBD1 matches 8 bases. The CDR3 spans 15 residues. Germline V CDR1 and CDR2: MDHEN, SYDVKM. V dropped 7 bases and J dropped 0; count of bases not matched to a gene: 8. CDR3 DNA: TGTGCCAGCACCAGATTCAGGGGGCCCTCCTACGAGCAGTACTTC. This translates into CASTRFRGPSYEQYF.

The chain combines TRBV12-3 or TRBV12-4 with TRBJ2-1; the D is unclear. V lost 5 bases and J 8 bases, leaving 10 bases between the germline ends. This CDR3 has 12 amino acids. CDR3 sequence (DNA): TGTGCCAGCAGTCACCCAGGTTATGAGCAGTTCTTC. Its translation: CASSHPGYEQFF.

V usage is TRBV5-6 and J usage is TRBJ2-5; the D gene could be TRBD1 or TRBD2 (5 bases each). CDR1 and CDR2 from the germline V gene are SGHDT and YYEEEE. The ends were cut back, 4 bases at V and 4 bases at J, with 14 bases in the middle. The CDR3 covers 14 residues. CDR3: CASSLGPSVETQYF. The CDR3, as DNA: TGTGCCAGCAGCCTGGGACCCAGCGTAGAGACCCAGTACTTC.

The chain carries TRBV6-1 and TRBJ2-3, with 10 bases that match TRBD1. This CDR3 region has 17 residues. After removal of 2 bases from V and 2 bases from J, the junction contained 7 bases not matched to a gene. Germline-derived CDR1 and CDR2 are MNHNS and SASEGT. Written as DNA, the CDR3 is TGTGCCAGCAGTGAAAGGGCGGGACAGGGGATCACAGATACGCAGTATTTT. Translating gives CASSERAGQGITDTQYF.

J is TRBJ2-1 and V is TRBV2; the D gene is possibly TRBD1 (6 bases). The ends were cut back, 8 bases at V and 1 base at J, with 9 bases in the middle. CDR1 and CDR2 from the germline V gene are SNHLY and FYNNEI. The CDR3 is 13 residues long. This CDR3 is CASSGQSYNEQFF. DNA for the CDR3: TGTGCCAGCTCCGGACAGTCCTACAATGAGCAGTTCTTC.

V and J are TRBV10-3 and TRBJ2-2; 9 bases match TRBD2. V trimming: 7 bases; J trimming: 6 bases; junction bases outside the gene matches: 6. Germline V CDR1 and CDR2: ENHRY, SYGVKD. This CDR3 is built from 14 residues. Here the CDR3 DNA reads TGTGCCATCAAGGGGACTAGCCGTCCCGGGGAGCTGTTTTTT. Translated, it gives CAIKGTSRPGELFF.

The gene calls are TRBV27 and TRBJ1-2; 8 bases agree with TRBD1. V gave up 5 bases and J gave up 2 bases; unmatched junction bases: 10. This CDR3 is 16 amino acids long. Per germline, CDR1 MNHEY and CDR2 SMNVEV (reference sequence). The CDR3 nucleotides are TGTGCCAGCAGTCCCGGACAGGGCAAGGAAAACTATGGCTACACCTTC. Its protein product is CASSPGQGKENYGYTF.

The chain links TRBV5-6 to TRBJ2-1, with 9 positions matching TRBD2. Germline assignment: CDR1 SGHDT and CDR2 YYEEEE. The CDR3 length is 15 residues. V gave up 1 base and J gave up 4 bases; unmatched junction bases: 3. CDR3 nucleotide sequence: TGTGCCAGCAGCTTGAAGACTAGCGGATACAATGAGCAGTTCTTC. Its translation: CASSLKTSGYNEQFF.